Shown below are 4 T cell receptor beta chains from a single sample sequenced in a study of blood T cell repertoires in COVID-19. Clones were read by immunoSEQ multiplex PCR, and TCRdb kept only the in-frame ones, dropping some. This sample has 150,000 to 200,000 clones, with roughly 88% found just once. The sample taken for sequencing was PBMCs or T cells enriched from blood (not recorded which). The receptors originated from a man aged 70-80 years who had been exposed to COVID-19.

This clone was observed once. V usage is TRBV19 and J usage is TRBJ2-7; 8 bases fit TRBD1. The CDR3 totals 12 residues. Germline values: CDR1 LNHDA, CDR2 SQIVND (reference sequence). V was pared by 8 bases and J by 3 bases, with 3 bases of the junction left unmatched. The CDR3 coding sequence is TGTGCCAGTGAGGACAGGGACTACGAGCAGTACTTC. Translated, it gives CASEDRDYEQYF.

Concerning this clone itself: Other DNA variants within this sample encode the same CDR3. The chain has TRBV5-4 and TRBJ2-3; 12 nucleotides match TRBD2. V shed 5 bases and J 1 base; nucleotides not matched to a gene: 2. CDR3 size: 15 residues. Germline CDR1 and CDR2: SGHNT and YYREEE (reference sequence). CDR3 protein: CASSLAGGGTDTQYF. The CDR3 DNA reads TGTGCCAGCAGTCTAGCGGGAGGGGGCACAGATACGCAGTATTTT.

The J gene is TRBJ1-3, the V gene TRBV9; the match to TRBD1 covers 8 bases. Germline trimming cut 4 bases from V and 2 bases from J; bases unmatched to any gene: 8. CDR1 SGDLS and CDR2 YYNGEE come from the germline V gene. The CDR3 is 16 residues long. The CDR3 spells CASSPNQGAAGNTIYF. In DNA, the CDR3 is TGTGCCAGCAGCCCAAACCAGGGGGCTGCTGGAAACACCATATATTTT.

The J gene is TRBJ2-3, the V gene TRBV27, with 10 bases matching TRBD1. Germline V gives CDR1 MNHEY, CDR2 SMNVEV (reference sequence). J was trimmed by 7 bases and V by 5 bases; bases with no gene match: 12. The CDR3 consists of 16 residues. The CDR3 DNA sequence: TGTGCCAGCAGTGGCCCCCGGGGACAGGGGAGGCATACGCAGTATTTT. Translated, it gives CASSGPRGQGRHTQYF.